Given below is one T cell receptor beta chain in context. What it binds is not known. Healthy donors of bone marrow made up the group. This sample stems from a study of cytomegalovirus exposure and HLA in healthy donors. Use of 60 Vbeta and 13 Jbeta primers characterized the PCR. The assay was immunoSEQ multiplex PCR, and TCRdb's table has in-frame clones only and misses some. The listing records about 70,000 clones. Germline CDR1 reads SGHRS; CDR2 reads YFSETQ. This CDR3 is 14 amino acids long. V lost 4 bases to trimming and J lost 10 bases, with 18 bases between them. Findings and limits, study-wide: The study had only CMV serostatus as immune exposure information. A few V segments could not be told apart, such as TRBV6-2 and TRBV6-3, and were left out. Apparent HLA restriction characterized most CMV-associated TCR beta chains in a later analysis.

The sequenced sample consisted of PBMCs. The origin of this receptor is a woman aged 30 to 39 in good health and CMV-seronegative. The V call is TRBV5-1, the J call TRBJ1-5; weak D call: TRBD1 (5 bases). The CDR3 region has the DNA TGCGCCAGCAGCATAGACAGCACCGCCGGCCCCCAGCATTTT. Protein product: CASSIDSTAGPQHF.